These 27 T cell receptor beta chains were all obtained from the same sample, sequenced in a study of cytomegalovirus exposure and HLA in healthy donors. Primers included in the PCR were 60 Vbeta and 13 Jbeta primers. Measured with immunoSEQ multiplex PCR; TCRdb has only the in-frame clones, and not every one. The table shows some 90,000 clones, with approximately 68% occurring only once. Sequencing was performed on PBMCs. These receptor sequences come from a boy under 18 in good health and CMV-seropositive.

This clone was seen more than once but under ten times. This chain connects TRBV30 to TRBJ1-2; tentative D call: TRBD1 (5 bases). CDR1 is GTSNPN and CDR2 is SVGIG in the germline V gene (reference sequence). The CDR3 runs to 15 residues. The germline V and J ends were trimmed by 0 bases and 1 base, with 12 bases remaining between them. The CDR3 here is CAWSVFGGVNYGYTF. The CDR3 nucleotides read TGTGCCTGGAGTGTGTTTGGGGGGGTTAACTATGGCTACACCTTC.

CDR3 coding DNA: TGCGCCAGCAGCCAAGTAACAGGGACCAAAAACATTCAGTACTTC. It yields the protein CASSQVTGTKNIQYF. The chain has TRBV4-3 and TRBJ2-4, with D maybe TRBD1 (6 bases). Looked up from germline, CDR1 is LGHNA and CDR2 is YSLEER. There are 15 residues in the CDR3. V lost 1 base and J lost 2, with 9 bases in between.

The chain couples TRBV5-4 to TRBJ1-2; a possible D gene is TRBD1 (5 bases). This CDR3 comprises 15 residues. Trimming took off 0 bases at V and 7 bases at J, with 16 bases between the two ends. Germline V gives CDR1 SGHNT, CDR2 YYREEE (reference sequence). The CDR3: CASSLGGRSAAGYTF. The CDR3, as DNA: TGTGCCAGCAGCTTGGGGGGCAGGTCGGCGGCTGGCTACACCTTC.

The chain recombines TRBV7-8 with TRBJ2-1, with 12 bases lining up with TRBD2. V gave up 5 bases and J gave up 6 bases; unmatched junction bases: 20. This CDR3 is 20 amino acids long. Germline CDR1 reads SGHVS; CDR2 reads FQNEAQ. The CDR3 region has the DNA TGTGCCAGCAGCCCGGGGGGACAGGGAGATGGACTAGCGGGAACCAATGAGCAGTTCTTC. Translation gives CASSPGGQGDGLAGTNEQFF.

CDR3 sequence reads: CASRETGNTEAFF. The CDR3 nucleotides read TGCGCCAGCAGGGAAACAGGGAACACTGAAGCTTTCTTT. This chain connects TRBV10-1 to TRBJ1-1; a weak D match, TRBD1 (5 bases). CDR1 and CDR2 (germline): WNHNN, SYGVQD (reference sequence). The CDR3 sequence is 13 residues long. V lost 6 bases and J 1 base, leaving 9 bases between the germline ends.

The chain joins TRBV2 to TRBJ2-2, with D perhaps TRBD2 (6 bases). The CDR3 is made up of 14 amino acids. The germline CDR1 and CDR2 sequences are SNHLY and FYNNEI. Trimming removed 4 bases at V and 7 bases at J, with 13 bases between. The CDR3, as DNA: TGTGCCAGCAGTGCTTGGAGGGAAGGCGGGGAGCTGTTTTTT. Encoded protein: CASSAWREGGELFF.

This clone was observed a single time. The chain carries TRBV7-2 and TRBJ2-1; tentative D call: TRBD2 (5 bases). Germline CDR1 reads SGHTA; CDR2 reads FQGNSA. The CDR3 runs to 12 residues. Trimming stripped 1 base from V and 14 bases from J, with 12 bases between. CDR3 amino acids: CASSLVVGMEFF. Written as DNA, the CDR3 is TGTGCCAGCAGCTTAGTTGTCGGGATGGAGTTCTTC. The whole variable domain, remainder taken from reference TRBV7-2 and TRBJ2-1, is GAGVSQSPSNKVTEKGKDVELRCDPISGHTALYWYRQSLGQGLEFLIYFQGNSAPDKSGLPSDRFSAERTGGSVSTLTIQRTQQEDSAVYLCASSLVVGMEFFGPGTRLTVL.

The gene calls are TRBV2 and TRBJ2-1; 7 positions agree with TRBD1. CDR3 size: 17 residues. The V and J ends lost 3 bases and 2 bases, in that order; junction bases with no gene match: 10. Germline V gives CDR1 SNHLY, CDR2 FYNNEI. In DNA, the CDR3 is TGTGCCAGCAGTGATTCGGAAAAGGGGGCCACCTACAATGAGCAGTTCTTC. Protein sequence: CASSDSEKGATYNEQFF.

This chain connects TRBV5-4 to TRBJ1-1; possibly TRBD1 for D (6 bases). V gave up 3 bases and J gave up 6 bases, with 18 bases separating them. This CDR3 has 15 residues. CDR1 and CDR2 (germline): SGHNT, YYREEE (reference sequence). CDR3 in DNA: TGTGCCAGCAGCTCCCGGGACAATATTATAGCTGAAGCTTTCTTT. As protein: CASSSRDNIIAEAFF.

V and J are TRBV21-1 and TRBJ2-7; TRBD1 reflects the table's D call only, with no check against the DNA. TRBV21-1 is a known pseudogene. The CDR3 sequence is 14 residues long. The CDR3 is CASSNGTGIYEQYF. The CDR3, as DNA: TGTGCCAGCAGCAATGGGACAGGGATCTACGAGCAGTACTTC.

This chain links TRBV2 with TRBJ1-1; 8 nucleotides line up with TRBD1. V trimming: 4 bases; J trimming: 4 bases; junction bases outside the gene matches: 5. The CDR3 is 14 amino acids. CDR1 is SNHLY and CDR2 is FYNNEI in the germline V gene. Written as DNA, the CDR3 is TGTGCCAGCAGTGGGACAGGGCCCTTCACTGAAGCTTTCTTT. Encoded protein: CASSGTGPFTEAFF.

V usage is TRBV5-1 and J usage is TRBJ1-4; D possibly corresponds to TRBD1 (6 bases). The germline gives CDR1 SGHRS, CDR2 YFSETQ. V lost 0 bases to trimming and J lost 11 bases, with 14 bases between them. CDR3 length: 14 residues. The CDR3 sequence: CASSLGGQGSKLFF. The CDR3 DNA reads TGCGCCAGCAGCTTGGGCGGTCAGGGGAGCAAACTGTTTTTT.

The chain recombines TRBV30 with TRBJ1-2; 8 bases fit TRBD1. The germline CDR1 and CDR2 sequences are GTSNPN and SVGIG (reference sequence). The junction had 5 bases not matched to a gene; V was cut back by 1 base and J by 13 bases. The CDR3 has 11 amino acids. This CDR3 is CAWSEGTGPTF. Here the CDR3 DNA reads TGTGCCTGGAGTGAAGGGACAGGTCCCACCTTC.

A few counts support this clone. The chain uses TRBV7-8 and TRBJ2-7; 8 bases map to TRBD2. The CDR3 is 16 amino acids. From germline, CDR1 is SGHVS and CDR2 FQNEAQ. V dropped 1 base and J dropped 4; count of bases not matched to a gene: 9. The CDR3 loop reads CASSLVCCREGYEQYF. DNA of the CDR3: TGTGCCAGCAGCTTAGTATGTTGTCGGGAGGGGTACGAGCAGTACTTC.

This clone has only a few counts. The chain combines TRBV27 with TRBJ2-4; 7 positions match TRBD1. Germline CDR1 reads MNHEY; CDR2 reads SMNVEV (reference sequence). The CDR3 runs 13 residues. V was clipped by 5 bases and J by 5 bases; unmatched bases: 3. The CDR3 DNA sequence: TGTGCCAGCAGTCGACAGGGCGAAAACATTCAGTACTTC. Protein sequence: CASSRQGENIQYF.

This chain links TRBV30 with TRBJ1-4; the match to TRBD1 covers 8 bases. In germline, CDR1 is GTSNPN, CDR2 SVGIG (reference sequence). Unmatched junction bases numbered 16, after V lost 8 bases and J lost 5 bases. This CDR3 spans 16 amino acids. Written as DNA, the CDR3 is TGTGCCAGGGACGGTGGTGTGACAGGGGTAAATGAAAAACTGTTTTTT. It translates to CARDGGVTGVNEKLFF.

The rearrangement uses TRBV19 and TRBJ1-6; D is perhaps TRBD1 (6 bases). Trimming pared 4 bases from V and 10 bases from J, leaving 14 bases between. This CDR3 contains 14 residues. Germline CDR1 and CDR2: LNHDA and SQIVND (reference sequence). The CDR3 DNA sequence: TGTGCCAGTAGTACCCTGGACAGTCGATCACCCCTCCACTTT. Translated: CASSTLDSRSPLHF.

This clone has only a few counts. V gene TRBV5-1 combines with J gene TRBJ2-5; weak D call: TRBD2 (5 bases). V was cut by 0 bases and J by 3 bases, with 12 bases left in between. The CDR3 is made up of 15 amino acids. Germline CDR1 and CDR2: SGHRS and YFSETQ. The CDR3 region has the DNA TGCGCCAGCAGCTTGGTAGGGTCCGGGGAAGAGACCCAGTACTTC. It encodes CASSLVGSGEETQYF.

The chain carries TRBV7-2 and TRBJ1-5, with D unresolved. The CDR3 is 13 amino acids. Trimming shortened V by 3 bases and J by 1 base, and 4 bases separated the two germline ends. Germline lookup yields CDR1 SGHTA and CDR2 FQGNSA. The CDR3 reads CASSLRSNQPQHF. The CDR3 bases are TGTGCCAGCAGCTTGAGGAGCAATCAGCCCCAGCATTTT.

This clone was observed a handful of times. This chain links TRBV30 with TRBJ2-7, with D unclear. The CDR3 covers 13 residues. Germline V lookup: CDR1 GTSNPN, CDR2 SVGIG (reference sequence). Trimming took 3 bases from V and 6 from J, leaving 15 bases between them. The CDR3 nucleotides are TGTGCCTGGAGCGGCATAGTGAGGCGCGAGCAGTACTTC. Encoded protein: CAWSGIVRREQYF.

In nucleotides, the CDR3 is TGTGCCAGCAAACCCCAGGGACAGGTTAATTCACCCCTCCACTTT. Translating gives CASKPQGQVNSPLHF. The gene calls are TRBV6-5 and TRBJ1-6; TRBD1 aligns across 8 bases. The CDR3 is 15 amino acids. After removal of 7 bases from V and 6 bases from J, the junction contained 8 bases not matched to a gene. Germline CDR1 and CDR2: MNHEY and SVGAGI.

The chain employs TRBV7-2 and TRBJ2-7, with TRBD2 as a possible D gene (6 bases). V lost 2 bases, J lost 3 bases, and 14 bases lay in between. The germline V gene encodes CDR1 SGHTA and CDR2 FQGNSA. The CDR3 loop spans 15 amino acids. The CDR3 DNA reads as TGTGCCAGCAGCTTATATTACGGACTAAGCTACGAGCAGTACTTC. Translation gives CASSLYYGLSYEQYF. The full variable domain, rest sourced from reference TRBV7-2 and TRBJ2-7, is GAGVSQSPSNKVTEKGKDVELRCDPISGHTALYWYRQSLGQGLEFLIYFQGNSAPDKSGLPSDRFSAERTGGSVSTLTIQRTQQEDSAVYLCASSLYYGLSYEQYFGPGTRLTVT.

The gene calls are TRBV27 and TRBJ2-6; possibly TRBD2 for D (5 bases). The CDR3 covers 14 residues. Germline CDR1 is MNHEY and CDR2 is SMNVEV (reference sequence). Trimming took 8 bases from V and 8 from J, leaving 16 bases between them. Written as DNA, the CDR3 is TGTGCCAGCGGCCTCGACGAGCGGTCCAACGTCCTGACTTTC. As protein: CASGLDERSNVLTF.

The chain combines TRBV29-1 with TRBJ2-7; 10 nucleotides match TRBD2. In germline, CDR1 is SQVTM, CDR2 ANQGSEA. Trimming took 6 bases from V and 0 from J; bases not matched to a gene: 8. The CDR3 runs to 15 residues. The CDR3 sequence: CSVGKAGGSSYEQYF. For the CDR3, the DNA is TGCAGCGTCGGGAAAGCGGGAGGGAGCTCCTACGAGCAGTACTTC.

This clone has only a few counts. The chain employs TRBV5-1 and TRBJ2-3; TRBD1 might be the D (6 bases). Germline CDR1 reads SGHRS; CDR2 reads YFSETQ. Trimming removed 2 bases from V and 4 bases from J, with 11 bases in between. The CDR3 spans 14 residues. This CDR3 reads CASSLVYRADTQYF. The CDR3, as DNA: TGCGCCAGCAGCTTAGTCTACAGGGCAGATACGCAGTATTTT.

The rearrangement links TRBV27 to TRBJ2-1; the match to TRBD2 covers 11 bases. This CDR3 is built from 15 residues. Per the germline V gene, CDR1 is MNHEY and CDR2 is SMNVEV (reference sequence). The J segment lost 8 bases and the V segment lost 5 bases, leaving 8 bases of the junction unmatched. CDR3 protein: CASSPLAGGPYEQFF. The CDR3 DNA reads as TGTGCCAGCAGTCCCTTAGCGGGAGGGCCGTATGAGCAGTTCTTC.

This clone was seen a few times. This chain joins TRBV11-2 and TRBJ2-2; 12 positions match TRBD2. Per germline, CDR1 SGHAT and CDR2 FQNNGV. After removal of 5 bases from V and 3 bases from J, the junction contained 4 bases not matched to a gene. This CDR3 is built from 16 residues. This CDR3 reads CASSPSGRVDTGELFF. CDR3 DNA: TGTGCCAGCAGCCCTAGCGGGAGGGTGGACACCGGGGAGCTGTTTTTT.